These T cell receptor beta chains were read from a single sample in a study of OX40 agonist ivuxolimab in advanced cancers. Assay used: immunoSEQ multiplex PCR; TCRdb lists only in-frame clones, some missing. This table has about 72,000 clones, over 80% appearing once. The sample here was CD4+ or CD8+ T cells sorted from blood, taken in a trial of the OX40 agonist ivuxolimab. The receptors stem from an adult with an advanced solid tumor such as melanoma, head and neck, liver or kidney cancer. The CDR3 runs from the conserved cysteine through the conserved F or W. A D gene is named only where the DNA matches it firmly. Some rows have no size entry. The others give once, few or many, or a class for an expanded clone.

clone size,CDR3 length,J gene,V gene,D gene,CDR3 DNA,CDR3 protein
.,13,TRBJ2-3,TRBV27,.,TGTGCCAGCAGCCTTGCCCCCACAGATACGCAGTATTTT,CASSLAPTDTQYF
.,15,TRBJ2-3,TRBV19,TRBD1,TGTGCCACCTCGCCGGACAGGGGGCCTACAGATACGCAGTATTTT,CATSPDRGPTDTQYF
.,14,TRBJ2-7,TRBV7-9,.,TGTGCCAGCAGCTCGGGGGCCGCTCCCTACGAGCAGTACTTC,CASSSGAAPYEQYF
.,13,TRBJ1-2,TRBV6-6,.,TGTGCCAGCAGAGCGCTAGGACAGTATGGCTACACCTTC,CASRALGQYGYTF
.,13,TRBJ2-2,TRBV7-3,.,TGTGCCAGCAGCTTTAAGGGGAACGGGGAGCTGTTTTTT,CASSFKGNGELFF
once,14,TRBJ1-5,TRBV4-2,TRBD1,TGTGCCAGCAGCCCCGACAGGGGCGGCCAGCCCCAGCATTTT,CASSPDRGGQPQHF
few,17,TRBJ2-7,TRBV2,.,TGTGCCAGCAGTGAAGAGGCGGACAGCCCGAGCTCCTACGAGCAGTACTTC,CASSEEADSPSSYEQYF
.,14,TRBJ2-7,TRBV28,.,TGTGCCAGCAGTTTTTACACAGTAGGCAACGAGCAGTACTTC,CASSFYTVGNEQYF
.,12,TRBJ2-2,TRBV19,.,TGTGCCAGTACAGGGGTAACCGGGGAGCTGTTTTTT,CASTGVTGELFF
.,18,TRBJ2-1,TRBV29-1,TRBD2,TGCAGCGTTGAACCTAGCTCGGAAAGGCTAGCGGGGGGGTATGAGCAGTTCTTC,CSVEPSSERLAGGYEQFF
.,11,TRBJ1-2,TRBV5-5,.,TGTGCCAGCAGCTTCGGACTGATCTACACCTTC,CASSFGLIYTF
once,15,TRBJ2-2,TRBV27,TRBD2,TGTGCCAGCAGTTCCCCTAGCGGTAACACCGGGGAGCTGTTTTTT,CASSSPSGNTGELFF
.,12,TRBJ1-5,TRBV5-1,.,TGCGCATACACGGAGCCCTCGAGCTCCCAGCATTTT,CAYTEPSSSQHF
.,14,TRBJ2-3,TRBV15,.,TGTGCCACCAGCGGCACTAGCAGAACAGATACGCAGTATTTT,CATSGTSRTDTQYF
.,18,TRBJ1-1,TRBV9,.,TGTGCCAGCAGCGAATCCCGGGACCCCAATGTCATGAACACTGAAGCTTTCTTT,CASSESRDPNVMNTEAFF
.,14,TRBJ2-7,TRBV4-2,.,TGTGCCAGCAGCCCCTCCGGGGCTAAATACGAGCAGTACTTC,CASSPSGAKYEQYF
.,10,TRBJ2-7,TRBV28,.,TGTGCCACCAGGAGGTACGAGCAGTACTTC,CATRRYEQYF
.,18,TRBJ2-6,TRBV4-3,.,TGCGCCAGCAGCCAAGAAGATGGCGGCACGTCTGGGGCCAACGTCCTGACTTTC,CASSQEDGGTSGANVLTF
.,15,TRBJ2-2,TRBV4-3,.,TGCGCCAGCAGCCAAGATCCAGGGATCACCGGGGAGCTGTTTTTT,CASSQDPGITGELFF
.,13,TRBJ2-1,TRBV7-7,TRBD1,TGTGCTAGCAGCTTAGGGGGCTACAGTGAGCAGTTCTTC,CASSLGGYSEQFF
.,16,TRBJ1-1,TRBV5-1,TRBD1,TGCGCCAGCTCGGATGAGGGGGCGACTTACACCACTGAAGCTTTCTTT,CASSDEGATYTTEAFF
few,15,TRBJ2-1,TRBV19,TRBD2,TGTGCCAGTAGTATGATTGGCGGGGGAAACAATGAGCAGTTCTTC,CASSMIGGGNNEQFF
.,13,TRBJ1-1,TRBV23-1,.,TGCGCCAGCAGCCCTGGTCGCGGGACTGAAGCTTTCTTT,CASSPGRGTEAFF
.,16,TRBJ2-7,TRBV7-9,TRBD1,TGTGCCAGCAGCTACATTTCCGGGACAGTGGACTACGAGCAGTACTTC,CASSYISGTVDYEQYF
.,14,TRBJ2-1,TRBV7-3,TRBD1,TGTGCCAGCAGCTTATTTCAGGGGGTATATGAGCAGTTCTTC,CASSLFQGVYEQFF
.,16,TRBJ1-3,TRBV28,.,TGTGCCAGCACCGGTCTGTCCGGGGGATCTGGAAACACCATATATTTT,CASTGLSGGSGNTIYF
.,13,TRBJ2-1,TRBV4-1,.,TGCGCCAGCAGCCAAACAGGGTCGAATGAGCAGTTCTTC,CASSQTGSNEQFF
.,16,TRBJ1-2,TRBV30,TRBD1,TGTGCCTGGGCACCGGGACAGGGGGCTATAAACTATGGCTACACCTTC,CAWAPGQGAINYGYTF
.,14,TRBJ2-2,TRBV5-5,TRBD1,TGTGCCAGCAGCCCAAGGACAGGCGTCGGGGAGCTGTTTTTT,CASSPRTGVGELFF
.,17,TRBJ2-1,TRBV4-3,.,TGCGCCAGCAGCCAAGATGTTTGGATAGCAGATTACAATGAGCAGTTCTTC,CASSQDVWIADYNEQFF
.,13,TRBJ1-1,TRBV7-8,.,TGTGCCGTCGAGGGGGGGGTGAACACTGAAGCTTTCTTT,CAVEGGVNTEAFF
.,15,TRBJ2-1,TRBV7-3,TRBD2,TGTGCCAGCAGTTCATTAGCGGGGGGCTACAATGAGCAGTTCTTC,CASSSLAGGYNEQFF
once,11,TRBJ2-7,TRBV2,.,TGTGCCAGCCGCTCCGCCTACGAGCAGTACTTC,CASRSAYEQYF
.,17,TRBJ1-4,TRBV19,.,TGTGCCAGTAGTATAGATTTAGTCCTTGCAACTAATGAAAAACTGTTTTTT,CASSIDLVLATNEKLFF
.,13,TRBJ1-1,TRBV5-4,TRBD1,TGTGCCAGCAGTTTAACAGGGGCAGTCGAAGCTTTCTTT,CASSLTGAVEAFF
.,20,TRBJ1-3,TRBV7-2,TRBD1,TGTGCCAGCAGCTTAGCCCACAGGGGGATTCCCTCCTTGGGTGGAAACACCATATATTTT,CASSLAHRGIPSLGGNTIYF
.,16,TRBJ2-1,TRBV18,.,TGTGCCAGCTCACCACCCGCTAGCTCAATCTACAATGAGCAGTTCTTC,CASSPPASSIYNEQFF
.,15,TRBJ1-1,TRBV7-2,.,TGTGCCAGCAGCTTACCCCGGCCAGGGAACTTTGAAGCTTTCTTT,CASSLPRPGNFEAFF
.,13,TRBJ2-1,TRBV19,TRBD1,TGTGCCAGTGACAGGGGGTGGGGCGGTGAGCAGTTCTTC,CASDRGWGGEQFF
.,13,TRBJ2-3,TRBV28,.,TGTGCCAGCAGTTCCCCGCTTACAGATACGCAGTATTTT,CASSSPLTDTQYF
.,18,TRBJ2-6,TRBV19,TRBD1,TGTGCCAGTAGAACACAGGGGGCACCGAGCTCTGGGGCCAACGTCCTGACTTTC,CASRTQGAPSSGANVLTF
.,16,TRBJ2-7,TRBV7-9,TRBD1,TGTGCCAGCAGCTTTTCCGACAGGGTGGGGTCCTACGAGCAGTACTTC,CASSFSDRVGSYEQYF
.,15,TRBJ2-1,TRBV4-1,TRBD1,TGCGCCAGCAGCGAAGGGGACAGGGTCTACAATGAGCAGTTCTTC,CASSEGDRVYNEQFF
.,16,TRBJ2-2,TRBV6-5,TRBD2,TGTGCCAGCAGTTACTCGGCTAGCGGGCCTACCGGGGAGCTGTTTTTT,CASSYSASGPTGELFF
.,18,TRBJ2-1,TRBV19,.,TGTGCCAGTAGTATAGACCCATTGGCGCGGACATCCTACAATGAGCAGTTCTTC,CASSIDPLARTSYNEQFF
.,16,TRBJ2-3,TRBV7-3,.,TGTGCCAGCAGCTTAATAGAGGGAGTGGGCACAGATACGCAGTATTTT,CASSLIEGVGTDTQYF
.,12,TRBJ1-5,TRBV18,.,TGTGCCAGCTCAGACCTCAATCAGCCCCAGCATTTT,CASSDLNQPQHF
.,15,TRBJ2-1,TRBV27,TRBD2,TGTGCCAGCAGTTTACGGGCGGGAGGGTCTAATGAGCAGTTCTTC,CASSLRAGGSNEQFF
.,12,TRBJ1-4,TRBV4-1,.,TGCGCCAGCAGCCAGGATCGGGAAAAACTGTTTTTT,CASSQDREKLFF